This is a list of T cell receptor beta chains from one sample in a study of blood T cell repertoires in COVID-19. Profiling relied on immunoSEQ multiplex PCR, and the TCRdb table lists in-frame clones only, not all of them. The sample yields fewer than 250,000 clones, 80% to 90% seen once. Sequencing was performed on PBMCs or T cells enriched from blood (not recorded which). These receptors came from a middle-aged woman with acute COVID-19. Each CDR3 is given with its conserved first and last residue.

j_call,v_call,cdr3_aa
TRBJ2-1,TRBV6-5,CASSPGTNYNEQFF
TRBJ2-1,TRBV6-1,CASSESGTTYNEQFF
TRBJ2-2,TRBV6-1,CASSETTSYTGELFF
TRBJ2-7,TRBV28,CASRGWTGVSYEQYF
TRBJ1-1,TRBV11-3,CASSQTGVVEAFF
TRBJ1-5,TRBV28,CASSPDRVSQPQHF
TRBJ2-2,TRBV29-1,CSVGGQGAGGTGELFF
TRBJ2-1,TRBV18,CASSPRSGGVQTGEQFF
TRBJ2-7,TRBV7-8,CASSSPGTSAYEQYF
TRBJ2-2,TRBV7-3,CASSLSAAGELFF
TRBJ2-3,TRBV19,CASRVGDRITDTQYF
TRBJ2-7,TRBV27,CASRGTSGGEQYF
TRBJ2-2,TRBV3-1/TRBV3-2,CASSQSPAGELFF
TRBJ1-1,TRBV11-2,CASSSNRGTEAFF
TRBJ2-5,TRBV7-9,CASSLYQGLALIETQYF
TRBJ2-1,TRBV21-1,CASSKVDRTSGRLGKNEQFF
TRBJ1-5,TRBV19,CASSPQGYGNQPQHF